This entry concerns a single T cell receptor beta chain. Its antigen is undetermined. The sample contains more than one DNA sequence encoding this CDR3. This sample is drawn from a study of CD8+ T cells in alopecia areata. Extracted RNA was reverse transcribed into cDNA, the sequencing template. Using immunoSEQ multiplex PCR, the repertoire was profiled, and TCRdb retains in-frame clones only, with some absent. Here the sample spans about 300,000 clones, roughly 60% being singletons. Regarding the study as a whole: Affected scalp, especially in alopecia totalis/universalis, had a higher clonality than normal scalp did.

Treatment reported: oral pan-JAK inhibitor, 5-10 mg twice daily. This specimen consisted of CD4+ T cells sorted from blood, obtained at week 24, from a patient treated with tofacitinib. This receptor was taken from a human donor with alopecia areata.

This CDR3 is CASSLDPGGQETQYF. The CDR3 DNA reads as TGCGCCAGCAGCTTGGACCCAGGGGGCCAAGAGACCCAGTACTTC. The V call is TRBV5-1, the J call TRBJ2-5, with TRBD1 matching over 7 bases. The CDR3 is 15 amino acids. Germline values: CDR1 SGHRS, CDR2 YFSETQ. After removal of 0 bases from V and 1 base from J, the junction contained 3 bases not matched to a gene.